Listed here are 27 T cell receptor beta chains from one sample, sequenced in a study of neurological immune-mediated disorders (dated by TCRdb to between 2019 and 2020). The protocol used for the library was 5' RACE. Reads for this sample came from an Illumina HiSeq 2500. TCRdb redid the processing of the public reads, applying fastp at Q25 and MiXCR, and retained in-frame beta chains. Here each entry gathers all rows of one CDR3 protein and keeps the most common genes and DNA. This sample comprises 55,000 to 70,000 distinct CDR3 sequences, about 3% of them detected only once. The top ten clones comprise roughly 5% of the sample. The sample was PBMCs. Source of these receptors: a woman aged 45 to 65 with multiple sclerosis.

In this sample, this clonotype turned up many times. The rearrangement uses TRBV7-9 and TRBJ2-5; 7 bases are shared with TRBD1. V lost 5 bases to trimming and J lost 1 base; unmatched junction nucleotides: 4. Germline V gene lookup returns CDR1 SEHNR and CDR2 FQNEAQ (reference sequence). This CDR3 is built from 14 residues. In nucleotides, the CDR3 is TGTGCCAGCAGCCCGGGACAGCTCCAAGAGACCCAGTACTTC. It encodes CASSPGQLQETQYF.

The table lists this clonotype with many counts. The chain has TRBV28 and TRBJ1-2, with 8 bases lining up with TRBD1. From germline, CDR1 is MDHEN and CDR2 SYDVKM. J lost 14 bases, V lost 8 bases, and 16 bases had no gene match. The CDR3 covers 13 residues. CDR3 region: CASRDLRDRTETF. CDR3 sequence (DNA): TGTGCCAGCCGCGACTTGCGGGACAGGACAGAGACCTTC.

Ten or more counts support this clonotype. The V gene is TRBV7-8, the J gene TRBJ2-1, with D possibly being TRBD2 (6 bases). V was shortened by 4 bases and J by 0 bases, with 25 bases between the two germline ends. This CDR3 contains 20 residues. The germline V gene encodes CDR1 SGHVS and CDR2 FQNEAQ. This chain's CDR3 is CASSSRPAGPLRGSYNEQFF. The CDR3 region has the DNA TGTGCCAGCAGCTCACGTCCGGCGGGACCCCTCAGAGGCTCCTACAATGAGCAGTTCTTC. Together with reference TRBV7-8 and TRBJ2-1, the CDR3 gives the full variable domain: GAGVSQSPRYKVAKRGQDVALRCDPISGHVSLFWYQQALGQGPEFLTYFQNEAQLDKSGLPSDRFFAERPEGSVSTLKIQRTQQEDSAVYLCASSSRPAGPLRGSYNEQFFGPGTRLTVL.

The table lists this clonotype with many counts. V usage is TRBV3-1 and J usage is TRBJ2-7; D is ambiguous. CDR3 length equals 15 residues. CDR1 LGHDT and CDR2 YNNKEL come from the germline V gene (reference sequence). With 0 bases removed from V and 2 bases from J, the gap between germline ends came to 11 bases. CDR3 sequence: CASSQDWSGTYEQYF. DNA of the CDR3: TGTGCCAGCAGCCAAGATTGGAGTGGAACCTACGAGCAGTACTTC.

This clonotype was seen many times. The chain recombines TRBV27 with TRBJ2-3, with 8 bases fitting TRBD1. Germline V gene data show CDR1 as MNHEY and CDR2 as SMNVEV (reference sequence). J lost 4 bases, V lost 3 bases, and 6 bases had no gene match. The CDR3 covers 15 residues. For the CDR3, the DNA is TGTGCCAGCAGTTTTCGGACAGGGTCCGCAGATACGCAGTATTTT. Translated: CASSFRTGSADTQYF.

Ten or more counts support this clonotype. V usage is TRBV7-2 and J usage is TRBJ2-2, with TRBD1 identical over 7 bases. V shed 8 bases, J shed 4 bases, and the junction held 7 bases outside the gene matches. Germline loops: CDR1 SGHTA, CDR2 FQGNSA. The CDR3 runs 14 residues. In DNA form, the CDR3 reads TGTGCCAGCCACAGGGGCTATACCACCGGGGAGCTGTTTTTT. It codes for CASHRGYTTGELFF. Based on the CDR3 plus reference TRBV7-2 and TRBJ2-2, the full variable domain is GAGVSQSPSNKVTEKGKDVELRCDPISGHTALYWYRQSLGQGLEFLIYFQGNSAPDKSGLPSDRFSAERTGGSVSTLTIQRTQQEDSAVYLCASHRGYTTGELFFGEGSRLTVL.

The table lists this clonotype with many counts. The genes are TRBV12-5 and TRBJ1-1; TRBD1 might be the D (6 bases). Between the trimmed V and J ends, which lost 6 bases and 5 bases, there was a span of 19 bases. This CDR3 has 15 residues. Germline-derived CDR1 and CDR2 are LGHNT and FRNRAP. The CDR3 nucleotides read TGTGCTAGTGGCCCAACCCTTGGTAGGGGGACTGAAGCTTTCTTT. Protein product: CASGPTLGRGTEAFF.

Ten or more counts support this clonotype. The chain has TRBV12-3 or TRBV12-4 and TRBJ2-1; TRBD2 agrees at 10 bases. This CDR3 is 13 amino acids long. V was pared by 7 bases and J by 7 bases, with 4 bases of the junction left unmatched. CDR3 DNA: TGTGCCAGCAACGCGGGACTAGCGAATGAGCAGTTCTTC. It specifies CASNAGLANEQFF.

This clonotype was counted at least ten times. This rearrangement joins TRBV5-1 to TRBJ2-2, with D perhaps matching TRBD1 (6 bases). V lost 0 bases and J 1 base, leaving 13 bases between the germline ends. This CDR3 is 17 amino acids long. The germline V gene has CDR1 SGHRS and CDR2 YFSETQ. DNA for the CDR3: TGCGCCAGCAGCTTGGCCCTTACAGGGCTGAACACCGGGGAGCTGTTTTTT. Translating gives CASSLALTGLNTGELFF.

This clonotype occurred many times. J is TRBJ1-2 and V is TRBV29-1, with TRBD1 matching over 8 bases. The J segment lost 2 bases and the V segment lost 5 bases, leaving 7 bases of the junction unmatched. This CDR3 has 14 residues. Germline CDR1 reads SQVTM; CDR2 reads ANQGSEA. CDR3 DNA sequence: TGCAGCGTTCCCAGGGGGCCCCGCAACTATGGCTACACCTTC. It encodes CSVPRGPRNYGYTF.

The table lists this clonotype with many counts. The chain employs TRBV5-1 and TRBJ2-7; D might be TRBD2 (6 bases). Trimming cost V 3 bases and J 2 bases, with 9 bases left between them. This CDR3 comprises 13 residues. Per the germline V gene, CDR1 is SGHRS and CDR2 is YFSETQ. For the CDR3, the DNA is TGCGCCAGCAGCTCGGAGGGCGCCTACGAGCAGTACTTC. Amino acids: CASSSEGAYEQYF.

This clonotype was seen at least ten times. The rearrangement uses TRBV7-2 and TRBJ2-2; D is possibly TRBD2 (5 bases). The CDR3 has 14 amino acids. Per germline, CDR1 SGHTA and CDR2 FQGNSA. Trimming cost V 4 bases and J 5 bases, with 11 bases left between them. The CDR3 nucleotides are TGTGCCAGCAGCTGGAGGCGAGGAACCGGGGAGCTGTTTTTT. Its protein product is CASSWRRGTGELFF.

In its sample, this clonotype was seen many times. V usage is TRBV5-6 and J usage is TRBJ2-7, with TRBD2 matching over 15 bases. Losses at the gene ends were 5 bases for V and 5 bases for J; bases not matched to a gene: 20. The germline V gene has CDR1 SGHDT and CDR2 YYEEEE. This CDR3 region has 20 residues. The DNA of the CDR3 is TGTGCCAGCAGTCCGGGACGACTCCAGAGGACTAGCGGGGGGGCCCACGAGCAGTACGTC. It translates to CASSPGRLQRTSGGAHEQYV.

This clonotype was seen many times. The chain employs TRBV18 and TRBJ1-1; 11 positions match TRBD1. The J segment lost 1 base and the V segment lost 4 bases, leaving 5 bases of the junction unmatched. CDR1 KGHSH and CDR2 LQKENI come from the germline V gene. This CDR3 is built from 16 residues. CDR3 DNA sequence: TGTGCCAGCTCACATAGGACAGGGGGCCGGAACACTGAAGCTTTCTTT. Translation gives CASSHRTGGRNTEAFF.

This clonotype occurred many times. This chain links TRBV7-2 with TRBJ1-4; TRBD1 might be the D (6 bases). Trimming pared 5 bases from V and 4 bases from J, leaving 14 bases between. The germline V gene encodes CDR1 SGHTA and CDR2 FQGNSA. The CDR3 totals 15 residues. CDR3 coding DNA: TGTGCCAGCAGCGGGCGGGGGGCCTATAATGAAAAACTGTTTTTT. Protein product: CASSGRGAYNEKLFF.

This clonotype has ten or more counts. V is TRBV6-6 and J is TRBJ2-5; 7 bases fit TRBD1. Trimming removed 2 bases from V and 4 bases from J; junction bases left unmatched: 13. This CDR3 has 17 residues. Germline V gene sequence: CDR1 MNHNY, CDR2 SVGAGI (reference sequence). CDR3 residues: CASSYLGDRASAETQYF. The CDR3, as DNA: TGTGCCAGCAGTTACCTTGGAGACAGGGCATCGGCAGAGACCCAGTACTTC.

This clonotype has ten or more counts. The J gene is TRBJ2-4, the V gene TRBV20-1, with 12 bases matching TRBD2. The CDR3 is 14 amino acids. Trimming removed 3 bases from V and 7 bases from J; junction bases left unmatched: 4. Germline lookup yields CDR1 DFQATT and CDR2 SNEGSKA (reference sequence). In DNA form, the CDR3 reads TGCAGTGCTAGTGCTAGCGGGAGGGGGAACATTCAGTACTTC. Translated: CSASASGRGNIQYF.

This clonotype was seen repeatedly, ten times or more. The V and J genes are TRBV3-1 and TRBJ2-1; a possible D gene is TRBD2 (5 bases). V lost 2 bases to trimming and J lost 10 bases, with 18 bases between them. In germline, CDR1 is LGHDT, CDR2 YNNKEL (reference sequence). The CDR3 is 15 amino acids. CDR3 coding DNA: TGTGCCAGCAGCCAATCCCCGGACTCGTCAGGCGAGCAGTTCTTC. This codes for CASSQSPDSSGEQFF.

At least ten counts were recorded for this clonotype. The chain combines TRBV20-1 with TRBJ1-2, with D tentatively TRBD1 (6 bases). Germline assignment: CDR1 DFQATT and CDR2 SNEGSKA (reference sequence). The CDR3 runs to 17 residues. The V end lost 1 base, the J end lost 0 bases, and 18 bases lay between the germline ends. CDR3 region: CSARGLKQGSANYGYTF. As DNA, the CDR3 is TGCAGTGCTAGAGGCCTCAAACAGGGCTCAGCTAACTATGGCTACACCTTC.

This clonotype showed up many times. The chain carries TRBV15 and TRBJ2-7; 11 bases are a match to TRBD2. The V gene's germline CDR1 is LNHNV and CDR2 YYDKDF (reference sequence). With 6 bases clipped from V and 0 bases from J, the junction kept 28 bases outside the gene matches. The CDR3 runs 23 residues. The CDR3 DNA reads TGTGCCACCAGATACCCGGGACTAGCGGAAATATGGCGGTATCAACATGCCTCCTACGAGCAGTACTTC. Translating it yields CATRYPGLAEIWRYQHASYEQYF.

This clonotype was found many times. J is TRBJ2-7 and V is TRBV4-1, with a weak D call TRBD2 (5 bases). Trimming stripped 1 base from V and 4 bases from J, with 14 bases between. This CDR3 has 15 residues. Germline CDR1 and CDR2: MGHRA and YSYEKL. The CDR3 region has the DNA TGCGCCAGCAGCCAAGCTGGCGAGGGCCGTTACGAGCAGTACTTC. Its protein product is CASSQAGEGRYEQYF.

Many counts were recorded for this clonotype. The rearrangement uses TRBV29-1 and TRBJ2-5, with unresolved D. The V end lost 2 bases, the J end lost 7 bases, and 14 bases lay between the germline ends. Germline V gene lookup returns CDR1 SQVTM and CDR2 ANQGSEA. The CDR3 loop spans 13 amino acids. The CDR3 DNA reads TGCAGCGTTGAACACCACTCAACAAGGACCCAGTACTTC. Protein: CSVEHHSTRTQYF. The full variable domain, rest sourced from reference TRBV29-1 and TRBJ2-5, is SAVISQKPSRDICQRGTSLTIQCQVDSQVTMMFWYRQQPGQSLTLIATANQGSEATYESGFVIDKFPISRPNLTFSTLTVSNMSPEDSSIYLCSVEHHSTRTQYFGPGTRLLVL.

There are many counts of this clonotype. The J gene is TRBJ2-3, the V gene TRBV20-1; D remains unclear. This CDR3 comprises 14 residues. Germline V lookup: CDR1 DFQATT, CDR2 SNEGSKA (reference sequence). With 0 bases removed from V and 2 bases from J, the gap between germline ends came to 9 bases. CDR3 sequence (DNA): TGCAGTGCTAGAGATCCAGCTATCACAGATACGCAGTATTTT. This sequence encodes CSARDPAITDTQYF.

This clonotype was recorded many times. The chain uses TRBV5-1 and TRBJ2-3; D possibly corresponds to TRBD2 (5 bases). Germline CDR1 and CDR2: SGHRS and YFSETQ. Trimming took off 0 bases at V and 2 bases at J, with 10 bases between the two ends. This CDR3 contains 15 residues. CDR3 coding DNA: TGCGCCAGCAGCTTGGGGGCCGGGAACACAGATACGCAGTATTTT. Protein sequence: CASSLGAGNTDTQYF.

This clonotype has at least ten counts. V gene TRBV4-3 combines with J gene TRBJ2-1, with 8 positions matching TRBD2. CDR3 length: 18 residues. Germline V gene sequence: CDR1 LGHNA, CDR2 YSLEER. V trimming: 0 bases; J trimming: 7 bases; junction bases outside the gene matches: 14. DNA for the CDR3: TGCGCCAGCAGCCAAGATAGTGGTTCGGGGGGGTGGGGTAATGAGCAGTTCTTC. It encodes CASSQDSGSGGWGNEQFF.

This clonotype has at least ten counts. The rearrangement uses TRBV5-5 and TRBJ2-1; D remains ambiguous. Trimming cost V 3 bases and J 6 bases, with 13 bases left between them. Germline lookup yields CDR1 SGHKS and CDR2 YYEKEE (reference sequence). CDR3 length: 14 amino acids. In nucleotides, the CDR3 is TGTGCCAGCAGCTCAAAATTTGGGGTCAATGAGCAGTTCTTC. Protein: CASSSKFGVNEQFF.

In its sample, this clonotype was seen many times. J is TRBJ2-1 and V is TRBV5-5; possibly TRBD1 for D (6 bases). The germline V and J ends were trimmed by 3 bases and 10 bases, with 14 bases remaining between them. The length of the CDR3 is 13 residues. Germline CDR1 and CDR2: SGHKS and YYEKEE (reference sequence). CDR3 in amino acids: CASSSQGNGEQFF. CDR3 DNA sequence: TGTGCCAGCAGCTCGCAGGGGAATGGGGAGCAGTTCTTC.